This T cell receptor beta chain derives from a study of cytomegalovirus exposure and HLA in healthy donors. As for this clone: Its antigen is not identified.

General study points: Researchers reported in a later analysis that a missense DCLRE1C variant was tied to TCR beta V- and J-gene trimming. Follow-up analysis seemed to connect common viral pathogens with several of the most significant clusters identified. Roughly uniform depth of sequencing across donors was assumed in presence/absence analyses.

The J segment lost 1 base and the V segment lost 2 bases, leaving 4 bases of the junction unmatched. Germline V lookup: CDR1 ENHRY, CDR2 SYGVKD. The CDR3 is 15 amino acids. Donors had nominal health at sampling but likely had unrecorded immune exposures. The study ran its PCR with 60 Vbeta and 13 Jbeta primers. Repertoires were generated with immunoSEQ multiplex PCR, while TCRdb's copy carries only in-frame clones and drops some. In total, the table holds some 28,000 clones. The TCR comes from a man aged 25-40 years in good health and CMV-seronegative. V usage is TRBV10-3 and J usage is TRBJ2-5; the match to TRBD1 covers 7 bases. Specimen: PBMCs. CDR3 bases: TGTGCCATCAGTGAGCGGGACAGTAGCCAAGAGACCCAGTACTTC. It encodes CAISERDSSQETQYF.